Following are 28 T cell receptor beta chains from one sample sequenced in a study of blood T cell repertoires in COVID-19. Repertoires were generated with immunoSEQ multiplex PCR, while TCRdb's copy carries only in-frame clones and drops some. The repertoire holds about 170,000 clones, with around four fifths as singletons. The sample comprised PBMCs or T cells enriched from blood (not recorded which). The receptor set was obtained from a woman in her forties or fifties who had recovered from COVID-19.

This clone was found a few times. The chain carries TRBV5-1 and TRBJ2-3, with a weak D call TRBD2 (6 bases). There are 15 residues in the CDR3. With 3 bases removed from V and 4 bases from J, the gap between germline ends came to 15 bases. The germline gives CDR1 SGHRS, CDR2 YFSETQ. The DNA for the CDR3 is TGCGCCAGCAGCTCACCGGGGGACCCCGCAGATACGCAGTATTTT. Amino acid sequence: CASSSPGDPADTQYF.

The rearrangement joins TRBV5-1 to TRBJ1-4; 11 nucleotides agree with TRBD1. This CDR3 contains 14 residues. CDR1 and CDR2 from the germline V gene are SGHRS and YFSETQ. J gave up 10 bases and V 4 bases, and 6 bases lay outside the gene matches. This CDR3 reads CASSPGTGGGKLFF. The DNA of the CDR3 is TGCGCCAGCAGCCCCGGGACAGGGGGGGGAAAACTGTTTTTT.

V and J are TRBV3-1 (or the pseudogene TRBV3-2) and TRBJ2-4; D possibly corresponds to TRBD1 (5 bases). Trimming removed 10 bases from V and 1 base from J, with 14 bases in between. The CDR3 totals 14 residues. Germline values: CDR1 LGHDT, CDR2 YNNKEL (reference sequence). The CDR3 sequence is CAIGDQGAKNIQYF. For the CDR3, the DNA is TGTGCCATAGGGGATCAGGGCGCCAAAAACATTCAGTACTTC.

V and J are TRBV9 and TRBJ2-2; 8 bases are shared with TRBD2. Germline loops: CDR1 SGDLS, CDR2 YYNGEE. This CDR3 comprises 16 residues. The trim removed 0 bases at V and 4 bases at J, leaving 5 bases unmatched. CDR3 residues: CASSVGLAGRTGELFF. The CDR3, as DNA: TGTGCCAGCAGCGTAGGCTTAGCGGGGCGCACCGGGGAGCTGTTTTTT.

J is TRBJ2-7 and V is TRBV5-1; 9 nucleotides align to TRBD1. In germline, CDR1 is SGHRS, CDR2 YFSETQ. J lost 6 bases, V lost 4 bases, and 5 bases had no gene match. CDR3 length equals 13 residues. The CDR3 nucleotides read TGCGCCAGCAGCGTAACAGGGGGCGGCGAGCAGTACGTC. Translation gives CASSVTGGGEQYV.

As concerns this clone: At one boundary the junction diverges from the germline segment, which might be a read error. V and J are TRBV7-7 and TRBJ2-5; D might be TRBD2 (5 bases). The CDR3 totals 16 residues. Germline assignment: CDR1 SSHAT and CDR2 FNYEAQ (reference sequence). The CDR3 nucleotides read TGTGCTAGCAGCTTAGCGTTGGCAGGAGGTCAAGAGACCCAGTACTTC. This encodes CASSLALAGGQETQYF.

About this clone: Different DNA sequences within this sample yield the same CDR3. V usage is TRBV12-3 or TRBV12-4 and J usage is TRBJ1-5; tentative D call: TRBD1 (5 bases). With 3 bases removed from V and 4 bases from J, the gap between germline ends came to 7 bases. The CDR3 loop spans 13 amino acids. This chain's CDR3 is CASSFSGNQPQHF. The CDR3 DNA follows: TGTGCCAGCAGTTTCTCAGGGAATCAGCCCCAGCATTTT.

This sequence joins TRBV6-4 and TRBJ1-4; 8 positions match TRBD1. The CDR3 length is 14 residues. Per germline, CDR1 MRHNA and CDR2 SNTAGT. Losses at the gene ends were 4 bases for V and 6 bases for J; bases not matched to a gene: 4. The CDR3 protein is CASSAQTGDEKLFF. As DNA, the CDR3 is TGTGCCAGCAGTGCCCAGACAGGGGATGAAAAACTGTTTTTT.

The V gene is TRBV5-1, the J gene TRBJ1-1; D is undetermined. The CDR3 is made up of 13 amino acids. Trimming pared 5 bases from V and 0 bases from J, leaving 8 bases between. Germline-derived CDR1 and CDR2 are SGHRS and YFSETQ. The CDR3 sequence is CASRASMNTEAFF. The CDR3 DNA reads as TGCGCCAGCAGGGCCTCAATGAACACTGAAGCTTTCTTT.

This clone was picked up a small number of times. The CDR3 bases are TGCAGCGTTGACGAGGTCTATGGCTACACCTTC. Its translation is CSVDEVYGYTF. The chain employs TRBV29-1 and TRBJ1-2; D unclear. This CDR3 region has 11 residues. Germline CDR1 reads SQVTM; CDR2 reads ANQGSEA. V lost 3 bases, J lost 4 bases, and 6 bases lay in between.

The chain recombines TRBV7-2 with TRBJ1-5; no firm D call. Germline V gives CDR1 SGHTA, CDR2 FQGNSA. With 5 bases removed from V and 3 bases from J, the gap between germline ends came to 8 bases. The CDR3 is made up of 13 amino acids. The CDR3 nucleotides are TGTGCCAGCAGCGGAGTAGTCAATCAGCCCCAGCATTTT. It is translated as CASSGVVNQPQHF.

This clone appeared once. The CDR3 is CASSSPLGARAEAFF. The DNA for the CDR3 is TGTGCCAGCAGTTCTCCCTTGGGGGCTCGAGCTGAAGCTTTCTTT. V usage is TRBV28 and J usage is TRBJ1-1, with a weak D call TRBD1 (6 bases). The germline CDR1 and CDR2 sequences are MDHEN and SYDVKM. There are 15 residues in the CDR3. Between the trimmed V and J ends, which lost 4 bases and 6 bases, there was a span of 18 bases.

The V call is TRBV18, the J call TRBJ2-6; 8 nucleotides align to TRBD1. J lost 2 bases, V lost 6 bases, and 12 bases had no gene match. CDR1 and CDR2 from the germline V gene are KGHSH and LQKENI. This CDR3 has 18 amino acids. CDR3 coding DNA: TGTGCCAGCTCCCAGAACCGGGACAGGCCCACTGGGGCCAACGTCCTGACTTTC. Amino acids: CASSQNRDRPTGANVLTF.

The V gene is TRBV15, the J gene TRBJ2-5; perhaps TRBD1 as D (6 bases). Germline V gene sequence: CDR1 LNHNV, CDR2 YYDKDF (reference sequence). The V end lost 0 bases, the J end lost 5 bases, and 10 bases lay between the germline ends. This CDR3 has 14 amino acids. The CDR3 here is CATSREDSRETQYF. DNA of the CDR3: TGTGCCACCAGCAGAGAGGACAGCAGGGAGACCCAGTACTTC.

The rearrangement joins TRBV28 to TRBJ1-2; no firm D call. The germline V and J ends were trimmed by 4 bases and 7 bases, with 22 bases remaining between them. This CDR3 spans 16 amino acids. The germline CDR1 and CDR2 sequences are MDHEN and SYDVKM. The CDR3 protein is CASSSRPPLLGPGYTF. CDR3 DNA: TGTGCCAGCAGTTCACGACCGCCCCTGCTGGGCCCTGGCTACACCTTC.

V and J are TRBV7-2 and TRBJ2-7; TRBD1 matches at 12 bases. The trim removed 5 bases at V and 6 bases at J, leaving 8 bases unmatched. CDR1 is SGHTA, CDR2 FQGNSA, per germline. The CDR3 loop spans 15 amino acids. The CDR3 is CASSPLGTGGAEQYV. The CDR3 region has the DNA TGTGCCAGCAGCCCTCTCGGGACAGGGGGCGCCGAGCAGTACGTC.

The count of this clone is one. J is TRBJ1-1 and V is TRBV5-1, with TRBD1 matching over 7 bases. The CDR3 consists of 16 residues. The V and J ends lost 0 bases and 7 bases, in that order; junction bases with no gene match: 12. Looked up from germline, CDR1 is SGHRS and CDR2 is YFSETQ. This chain's CDR3 is CASSLAGRQGFDEAFF. In nucleotides, the CDR3 is TGCGCCAGCAGCTTGGCCGGACGACAGGGATTTGATGAAGCTTTCTTT.

The count of this clone is one. The chain combines TRBV5-6 with TRBJ2-2, with D maybe TRBD2 (5 bases). The CDR3 length is 15 residues. Germline V lookup: CDR1 SGHDT, CDR2 YYEEEE. Trimming took 1 base from V and 5 from J, leaving 12 bases between them. As DNA, the CDR3 is TGTGCCAGCAGCTTGCGCGGGCCGGTAACCGGGGAGCTGTTTTTT. Translation gives CASSLRGPVTGELFF.

V gene TRBV5-1 combines with J gene TRBJ1-2; possible D gene TRBD1, 5 bases. Germline V gene sequence: CDR1 SGHRS, CDR2 YFSETQ. Trimming left V 4 bases short and J 2 bases short, with 18 bases between. There are 16 residues in the CDR3. This CDR3 is CASSPTYGQPNYGYTF. The DNA for the CDR3 is TGCGCCAGCAGCCCGACGTACGGACAACCAAACTATGGCTACACCTTC.

The gene calls are TRBV19 and TRBJ2-7; TRBD1 is a possible D gene (6 bases). Germline V CDR1 and CDR2: LNHDA, SQIVND (reference sequence). The length of the CDR3 is 9 residues. The CDR3 nucleotides read TGTGCCAGTAAGGGCCCAGGGGTGGTC. As protein: CASKGPGVV.

The chain combines TRBV7-2 with TRBJ2-1, with TRBD1 matching over 9 bases. The germline V gene encodes CDR1 SGHTA and CDR2 FQGNSA. Losses at the gene ends were 6 bases for V and 1 base for J; bases not matched to a gene: 7. This CDR3 comprises 16 residues. The CDR3 sequence: CASRRTGGQSYNEQFF. The CDR3 coding sequence is TGTGCCAGCAGACGTACAGGGGGCCAGTCCTACAATGAGCAGTTCTTC.

The chain is built from TRBV7-8 and TRBJ1-4, with TRBD1 as a possible D gene (5 bases). This CDR3 spans 15 amino acids. In germline, CDR1 is SGHVS, CDR2 FQNEAQ. V lost 10 bases to trimming and J lost 8 bases, with 23 bases between them. The CDR3 sequence is CATLLGGAGQEKLFF. DNA for the CDR3: TGTGCCACCCTTTTAGGAGGGGCAGGCCAAGAAAAACTGTTTTTT.

This clone was seen once. This chain links TRBV21-1 with TRBJ2-1; no DNA check was done on the table's D call, TRBD1. TRBV21-1 is recorded as a pseudogene. The CDR3 spans 15 residues. The CDR3 DNA sequence: TGTGCCAGCAGCAAAGGGGGCTTCCCCTGGAATGAGCAGTTCTTC. Protein product: CASSKGGFPWNEQFF.

The chain carries TRBV12-3 or TRBV12-4 and TRBJ1-2; TRBD1 matches at 7 bases. Trimming at V came to 10 bases and at J to 4 bases, leaving 9 bases not matched to a gene. CDR3 length: 13 amino acids. The CDR3 is CATNQGDFYGYTF. The CDR3 DNA sequence: TGTGCCACCAATCAGGGGGACTTCTATGGCTACACCTTC.

The gene calls are TRBV14 and TRBJ1-1; D is ambiguous. Germline-derived CDR1 and CDR2 are SGHDN and FVKESK. CDR3 size: 17 residues. Trimming removed 4 bases at V and 4 bases at J, with 22 bases between. CDR3 bases: TGTGCCAGCAGCCCTCCGGGGAGTAAGTTTTTGGGCACTGAAGCTTTCTTT. Translating gives CASSPPGSKFLGTEAFF.

This clone was seen only once. The chain links TRBV7-9 to TRBJ2-3, with 8 nucleotides matching TRBD2. Losses at the gene ends were 5 bases for V and 3 bases for J; bases not matched to a gene: 10. The CDR3 spans 16 residues. Germline V lookup: CDR1 SEHNR, CDR2 FQNEAQ (reference sequence). The DNA for the CDR3 is TGTGCCAGCAGCGAAACGGGGGGGCAAACGACAGATACGCAGTATTTT. It codes for CASSETGGQTTDTQYF.

The table lists this clone with a count of one. The chain has TRBV23-1 and TRBJ2-7, with 8 bases that match TRBD1. TRBV23-1 is treated as an ORF (open reading frame) with a function not yet certain. This CDR3 has 19 amino acids. J was trimmed by 4 bases and V by 10 bases; bases with no gene match: 27. As DNA, the CDR3 is TGCGCCACCCCAATCGGGTCGGGGACAGGCCTTTTGGTTTTGTACGAGCAGTACGTC. This codes for CATPIGSGTGLLVLYEQYV.

The chain couples TRBV5-1 to TRBJ2-1; TRBD1 agrees at 10 bases. The CDR3 loop spans 17 amino acids. V lost 0 bases and J lost 0; bases outside the gene matches: 3. Germline CDR1 reads SGHRS; CDR2 reads YFSETQ. For the CDR3, the DNA is TGCGCCAGCAGCTTGGGCTGGACAGGGGGCTCCTACAATGAGCAGTTCTTC. Translation: CASSLGWTGGSYNEQFF.